This entry is about one T cell receptor beta chain. Participant ages covered roughly 18 to 90 years across 25 or so US areas. Participants' reported clinical history set cohort assignment. Resolution of symptoms, clearance, or two negative PCRs was present in recovered Cohort 3 donors. Measured with immunoSEQ multiplex PCR; TCRdb has only the in-frame clones, and not every one. The repertoire has about 140,000 clones, 70% to 90% of them found once; the top ten carry 6.2%. This specimen belongs to a study of blood T cell repertoires in COVID-19. Overall study context: T cells, B-cell-depleted T cells, or PBMCs supplied cDNA or gDNA.

The CDR3 spans 15 residues. The V segment lost 3 bases and the J segment 4 bases; nucleotides outside the gene matches: 11. Germline V CDR1 and CDR2: DFQATT, SNEGSKA (reference sequence). The chain combines TRBV20-1 with TRBJ1-1; 7 bases fit TRBD1. This TCR came from a woman in her thirties or forties who had recovered from COVID-19. The sequencing sample was made of PBMCs or T cells enriched from blood (not recorded which). CDR3 nucleotide sequence: TGCAGTGCTAGTTACAGGGGAGGTTATAGCACTGAAGCTTTCTTT. Its protein product is CSASYRGGYSTEAFF.